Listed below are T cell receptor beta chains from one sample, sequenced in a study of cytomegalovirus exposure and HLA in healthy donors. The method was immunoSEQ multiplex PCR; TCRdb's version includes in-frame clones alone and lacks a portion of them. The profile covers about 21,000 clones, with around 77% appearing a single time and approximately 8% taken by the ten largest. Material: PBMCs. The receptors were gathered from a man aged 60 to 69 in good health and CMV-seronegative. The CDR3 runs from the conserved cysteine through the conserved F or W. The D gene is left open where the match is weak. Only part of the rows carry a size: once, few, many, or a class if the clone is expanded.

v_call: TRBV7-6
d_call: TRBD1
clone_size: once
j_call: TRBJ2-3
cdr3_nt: TGTGCCAGCAGCTGGGGACAGGGATCAGATACGCAGTATTTT
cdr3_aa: CASSWGQGSDTQYF

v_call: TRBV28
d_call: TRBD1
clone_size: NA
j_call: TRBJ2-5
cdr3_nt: TGTGCCACCGCAACTCGGACAGGGCTAGAGACCCAGTACTTC
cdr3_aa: CATATRTGLETQYF

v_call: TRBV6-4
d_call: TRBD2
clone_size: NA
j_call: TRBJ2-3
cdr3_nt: TGTGCCAGCAGTGACTCAGCGGGGGGGCCAGATACGCAGTATTTT
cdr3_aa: CASSDSAGGPDTQYF

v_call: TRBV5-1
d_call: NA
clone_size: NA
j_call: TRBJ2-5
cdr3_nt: TGCGCCAGCAGCTTGGTGGCTGGGGGCGAGGAGACCCAGTACTTC
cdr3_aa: CASSLVAGGEETQYF

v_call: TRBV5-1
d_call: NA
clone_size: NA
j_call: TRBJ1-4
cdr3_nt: TGCGCCAGCAGATCAGGGGCGGGTAATGAAAAACTGTTTTTT
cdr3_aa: CASRSGAGNEKLFF

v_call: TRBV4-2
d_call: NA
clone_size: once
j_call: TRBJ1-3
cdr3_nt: TGTGCCAGCAGCCAAAGCCCAGGTTCCATTCTTGATTACTCTGGAAACACCATATATTTT
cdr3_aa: CASSQSPGSILDYSGNTIYF

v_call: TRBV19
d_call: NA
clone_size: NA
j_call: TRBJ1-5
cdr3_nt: TGTGCCAGTAGTATTTATGCAGATAGCAATCAGCCCCAGCATTTT
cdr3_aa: CASSIYADSNQPQHF

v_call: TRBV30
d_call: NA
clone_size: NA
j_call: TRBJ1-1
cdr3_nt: TGTGCCTGGAGCACTATGGGGAACACTGAAGCTTTCTTT
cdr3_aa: CAWSTMGNTEAFF

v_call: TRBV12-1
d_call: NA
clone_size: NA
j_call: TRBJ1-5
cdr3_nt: TGTGCCAGCAGCTTGGGACGAGGGTGGCAGGGGGCACAGAAAGATCAGCCCCAGCATTTT
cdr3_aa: CASSLGRGWQGAQKDQPQHF

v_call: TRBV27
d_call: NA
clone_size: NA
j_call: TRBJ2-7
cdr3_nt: TGTGCCAGCAGTCCCCTCTCCTACGAGCAGTACTTC
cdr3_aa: CASSPLSYEQYF

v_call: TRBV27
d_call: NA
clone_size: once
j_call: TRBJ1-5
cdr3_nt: TGTGCCAGCAGTTCCCAAACCAGGCCCCAGCATTTT
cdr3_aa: CASSSQTRPQHF